The present entry profiles one TCR beta chain with its context. Its cognate antigen is unknown. Generated by immunoSEQ multiplex PCR, the TCRdb table keeps only in-frame clones and is missing some. This table has 2,500,000 or so clones, 80% to 95% appearing once. Trimming took off 4 bases at V and 8 bases at J, with 8 bases between the two ends. CDR3 length: 12 residues. Germline values: CDR1 MNHEY, CDR2 SVGAGI. These data come from a study of shared clonotypes between healthy human individuals. Study observations and caveats: Naive subsets tended to show greater estimated richness than memory subsets.

V gene TRBV6-5 combines with J gene TRBJ1-4; D is ambiguous. This sequence was found in a man aged 18 to 29 in good health. Some clones in this sample may be carry-over from other donors' samples. The specimen was naive CD4+ T cells from PBMCs. The sample's subset: CD45RA+ positively selected. The CDR3 nucleotides read TGTGCCAGCAGTTCGCCGGGCGAAAAACTGTTTTTT. Encoded protein: CASSSPGEKLFF.